The source of this TCR beta chain is a study of blood T cell repertoires in COVID-19. Looking at the study overall: T cells, B-cell-depleted T cells, or PBMCs supplied cDNA or gDNA.

V shed 3 bases, J shed 4 bases, and the junction held 9 bases outside the gene matches. The CDR3 loop spans 16 amino acids. The germline V gene encodes CDR1 SGHDT and CDR2 YYEEEE. In the original processing: Reference gene primer amplification gave estimated nucleated cell counts. Data came from immunoSEQ multiplex PCR; TCRdb stores just in-frame clones and leaves some out. V and J calls and clone size are as listed in that table; D and trimming were resolved from the DNA. This table holds under 250,000 clones, roughly 87% found once. Material for sequencing was PBMCs or T cells enriched from blood (not recorded which). The TCR was taken from a young woman with acute COVID-19. The rearrangement joins TRBV5-6 to TRBJ2-7, with 11 nucleotides matching TRBD1. DNA for the CDR3: TGTGCCAGCAGCTCGGCCGGGACAGGGGGGAGATACGAGCAGTACTTC. Residues: CASSSAGTGGRYEQYF.